This note documents a single TCR beta chain sequence. The CDR3 runs to 15 residues. With V trimmed by 5 bases and J by 1 base, 3 bases remained unmatched. The germline gives CDR1 SGHRS, CDR2 YFSETQ. As handled by the study authors: Amplifying reference gene primers gave estimates of nucleated cell counts. Sequenced by immunoSEQ multiplex PCR; TCRdb stores in-frame clones only, minus some. V and J calls and clone size follow that table, whereas D and trimming were derived from the DNA. The table records under 200,000 clones, about 88% of them present only once. The sample is drawn from a study of blood T cell repertoires in COVID-19. Whole-study context: Acute and convalescent COVID-19 specimens originated in the United States, Italy and Spain. T cells, B-cell-depleted T cells, or PBMCs provided the cDNA or gDNA that served as material.

The material sequenced was peripheral blood. The rearrangement joins TRBV5-1 to TRBJ2-2, with 9 bases matching TRBD2. This sequence was found in a man between 18 and 35 years old with active or convalescent COVID-19. The CDR3 coding sequence is TGCGCCAGCAGTATGACTAGCGGGAACACCGGGGAGCTGTTTTTT. It is translated as CASSMTSGNTGELFF.